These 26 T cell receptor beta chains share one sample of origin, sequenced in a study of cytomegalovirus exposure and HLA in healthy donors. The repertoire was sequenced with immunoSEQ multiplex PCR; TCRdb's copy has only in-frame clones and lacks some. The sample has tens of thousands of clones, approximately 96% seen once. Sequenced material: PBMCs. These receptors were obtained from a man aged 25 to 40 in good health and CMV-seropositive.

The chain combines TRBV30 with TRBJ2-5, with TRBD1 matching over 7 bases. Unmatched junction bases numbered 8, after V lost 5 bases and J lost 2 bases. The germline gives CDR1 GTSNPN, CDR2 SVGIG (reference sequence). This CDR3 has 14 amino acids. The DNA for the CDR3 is TGTGCCTGGGGACCCGGGACAGTACAAGAGACCCAGTACTTC. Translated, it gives CAWGPGTVQETQYF. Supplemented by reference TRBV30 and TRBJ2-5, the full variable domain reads SQTIHQWPATLVQPVGSPLSLECTVEGTSNPNLYWYRQAAGRGLQLLFYSVGIGQISSEVPQNLSASRPQDRQFILSSKKLLLSDSGFYLCAWGPGTVQETQYFGPGTRLLVL.

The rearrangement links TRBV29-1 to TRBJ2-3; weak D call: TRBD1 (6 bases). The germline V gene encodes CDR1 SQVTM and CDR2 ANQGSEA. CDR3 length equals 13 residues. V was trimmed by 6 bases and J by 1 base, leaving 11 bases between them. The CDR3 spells CSVNRVGTDTQYF. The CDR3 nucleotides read TGCAGCGTCAACAGGGTTGGCACAGATACGCAGTATTTT.

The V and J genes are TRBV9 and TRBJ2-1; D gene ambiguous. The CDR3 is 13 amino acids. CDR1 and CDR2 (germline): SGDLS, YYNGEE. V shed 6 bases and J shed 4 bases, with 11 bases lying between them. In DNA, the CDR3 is TGTGCCAGCACCGGTCCTATTTACAATGAGCAGTTCTTC. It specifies CASTGPIYNEQFF.

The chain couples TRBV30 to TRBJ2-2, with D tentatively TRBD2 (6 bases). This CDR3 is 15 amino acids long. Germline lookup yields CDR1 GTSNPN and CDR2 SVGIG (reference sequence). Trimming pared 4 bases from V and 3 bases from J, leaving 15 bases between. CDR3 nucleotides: TGTGCCTGGAACCCCGGGACTCGATACACCGGGGAGCTGTTTTTT. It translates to CAWNPGTRYTGELFF.

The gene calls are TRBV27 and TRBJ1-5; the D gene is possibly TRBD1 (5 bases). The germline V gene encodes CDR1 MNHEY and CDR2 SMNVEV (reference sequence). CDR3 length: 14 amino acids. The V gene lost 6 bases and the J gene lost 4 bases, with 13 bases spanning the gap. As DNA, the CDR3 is TGTGCCAGCAGCAACCGACAGCAAAATCAGCCCCAGCATTTT. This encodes CASSNRQQNQPQHF.

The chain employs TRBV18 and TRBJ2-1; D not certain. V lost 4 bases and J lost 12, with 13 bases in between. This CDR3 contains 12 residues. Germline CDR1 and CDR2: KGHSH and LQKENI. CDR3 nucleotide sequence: TGTGCCAGCTCACGCGCTGCTGCTATGCAGTTCTTC. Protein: CASSRAAAMQFF.

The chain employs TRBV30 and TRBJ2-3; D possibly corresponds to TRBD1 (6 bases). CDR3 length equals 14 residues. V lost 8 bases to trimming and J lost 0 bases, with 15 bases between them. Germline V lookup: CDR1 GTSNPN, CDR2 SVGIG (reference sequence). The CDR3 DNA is TGTGCCAGAAGAGGGACAAAGAGCACAGATACGCAGTATTTT. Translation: CARRGTKSTDTQYF.

As DNA, the CDR3 is TGTGCCAGCAGCTTATCTCGCGGGCCAACCCGTCAAGAGACCCAGTACTTC. Protein: CASSLSRGPTRQETQYF. V gene TRBV11-3 combines with J gene TRBJ2-5, with D possibly TRBD2 on 5 matching bases. V shed 2 bases and J shed 2 bases, with 18 bases lying between them. This CDR3 region has 17 residues. Germline V lookup: CDR1 SGHNT, CDR2 YENEEA.

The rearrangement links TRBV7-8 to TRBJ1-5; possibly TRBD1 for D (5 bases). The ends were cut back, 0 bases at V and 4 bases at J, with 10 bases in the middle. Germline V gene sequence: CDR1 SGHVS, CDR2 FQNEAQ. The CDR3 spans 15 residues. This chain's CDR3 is CASSLAGGGNQPQHF. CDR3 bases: TGTGCCAGCAGCTTAGCCGGGGGTGGGAATCAGCCCCAGCATTTT.

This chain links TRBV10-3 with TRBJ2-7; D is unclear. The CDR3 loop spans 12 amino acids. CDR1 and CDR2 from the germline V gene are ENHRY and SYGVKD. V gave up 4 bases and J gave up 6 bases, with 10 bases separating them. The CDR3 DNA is TGTGCCATCAGTGTGCCAGGCGCCGAGCAGTACTTC. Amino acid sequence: CAISVPGAEQYF.

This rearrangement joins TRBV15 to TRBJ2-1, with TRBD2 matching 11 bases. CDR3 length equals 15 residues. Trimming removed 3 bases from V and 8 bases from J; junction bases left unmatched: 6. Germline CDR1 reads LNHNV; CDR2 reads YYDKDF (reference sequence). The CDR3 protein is CATSSGLAGGYEQFF. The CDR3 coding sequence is TGTGCCACCAGCAGCGGCTTAGCGGGAGGGTATGAGCAGTTCTTC.

CDR3 amino acids: CASSEQPGVETQYF. The CDR3 bases are TGTGCCAGCAGTGAACAACCCGGTGTGGAGACCCAGTACTTC. The chain is built from TRBV2 and TRBJ2-5, with no clear D. V dropped 2 bases and J dropped 5 bases, with 12 bases sitting between them. The germline gives CDR1 SNHLY, CDR2 FYNNEI. The CDR3 contains 14 residues. Complete variable domain (other parts from reference TRBV2 and TRBJ2-5): EPEVTQTPSHQVTQMGQEVILRCVPISNHLYFYWYRQILGQKVEFLVSFYNNEISEKSEIFDDQFSVERPDGSNFTLKIRSTKLEDSAMYFCASSEQPGVETQYFGPGTRLLVL.

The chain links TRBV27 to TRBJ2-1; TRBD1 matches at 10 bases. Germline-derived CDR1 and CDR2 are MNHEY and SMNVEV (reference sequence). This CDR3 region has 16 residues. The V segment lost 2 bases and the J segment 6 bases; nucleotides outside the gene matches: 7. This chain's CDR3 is CASSLRGTGASNEQFF. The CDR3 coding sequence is TGTGCCAGCAGTTTAAGGGGGACAGGGGCGAGCAATGAGCAGTTCTTC.

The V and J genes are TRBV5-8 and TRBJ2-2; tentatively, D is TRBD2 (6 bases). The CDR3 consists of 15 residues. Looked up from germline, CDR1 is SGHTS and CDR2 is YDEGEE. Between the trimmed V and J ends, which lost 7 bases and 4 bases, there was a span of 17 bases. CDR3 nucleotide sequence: TGTGCCAGCGCCCGGGGAGGTTCGGGCACCGGGGAGCTGTTTTTT. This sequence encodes CASARGGSGTGELFF.

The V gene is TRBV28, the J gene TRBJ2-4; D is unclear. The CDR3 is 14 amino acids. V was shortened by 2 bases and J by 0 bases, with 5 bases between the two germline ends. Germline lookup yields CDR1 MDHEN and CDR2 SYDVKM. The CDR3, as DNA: TGTGCCAGCAGTTTACCTCTAGCCAAAAACATTCAGTACTTC. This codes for CASSLPLAKNIQYF.

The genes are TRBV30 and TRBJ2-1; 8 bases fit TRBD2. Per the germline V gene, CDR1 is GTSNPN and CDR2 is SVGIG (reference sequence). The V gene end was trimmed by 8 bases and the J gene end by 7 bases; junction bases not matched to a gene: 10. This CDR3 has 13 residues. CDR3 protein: CAATGTSLNEQFF. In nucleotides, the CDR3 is TGTGCCGCCACCGGGACTAGTCTGAATGAGCAGTTCTTC.

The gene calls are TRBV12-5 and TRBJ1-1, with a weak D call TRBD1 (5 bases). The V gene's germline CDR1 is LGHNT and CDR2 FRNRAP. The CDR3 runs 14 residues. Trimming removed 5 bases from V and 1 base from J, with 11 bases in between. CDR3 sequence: CASGPRGGNTEAFF. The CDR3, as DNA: TGTGCTAGTGGTCCTCGCGGGGGGAACACTGAAGCTTTCTTT.

Here the CDR3 DNA reads TGTGCCAGTATGCCACCAGGGACAGCCAACTATGGCTACACCTTC. It yields the protein CASMPPGTANYGYTF. The V and J genes are TRBV19 and TRBJ1-2; TRBD1 aligns across 7 bases. This CDR3 spans 15 amino acids. Germline CDR1 and CDR2: LNHDA and SQIVND (reference sequence). The V and J ends lost 7 bases and 2 bases, in that order; junction bases with no gene match: 10.

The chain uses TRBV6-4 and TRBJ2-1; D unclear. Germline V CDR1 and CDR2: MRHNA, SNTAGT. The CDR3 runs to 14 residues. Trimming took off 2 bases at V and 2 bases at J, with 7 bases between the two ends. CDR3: CASSDGGPYNEQFF. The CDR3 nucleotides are TGTGCCAGCAGTGACGGCGGCCCCTACAATGAGCAGTTCTTC.

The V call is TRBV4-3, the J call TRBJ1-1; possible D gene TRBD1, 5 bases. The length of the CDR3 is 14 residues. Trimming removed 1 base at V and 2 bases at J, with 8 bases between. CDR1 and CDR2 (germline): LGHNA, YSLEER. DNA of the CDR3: TGCGCCAGCAGCCAAGTGACAGAAAACACTGAAGCTTTCTTT. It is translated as CASSQVTENTEAFF.

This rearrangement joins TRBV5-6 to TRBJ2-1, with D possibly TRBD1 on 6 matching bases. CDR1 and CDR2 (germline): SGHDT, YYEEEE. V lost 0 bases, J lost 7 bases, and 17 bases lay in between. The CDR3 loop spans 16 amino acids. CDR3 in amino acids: CASSLDAGVVWNEQFF. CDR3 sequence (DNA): TGTGCCAGCAGCTTGGACGCAGGGGTTGTGTGGAATGAGCAGTTCTTC.

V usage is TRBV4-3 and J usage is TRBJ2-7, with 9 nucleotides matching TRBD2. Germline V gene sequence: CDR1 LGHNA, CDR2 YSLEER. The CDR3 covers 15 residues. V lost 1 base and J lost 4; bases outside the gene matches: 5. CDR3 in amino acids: CASSQGAGGPYEQYF. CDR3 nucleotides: TGCGCCAGCAGCCAAGGGGCGGGAGGGCCGTACGAGCAGTACTTC.

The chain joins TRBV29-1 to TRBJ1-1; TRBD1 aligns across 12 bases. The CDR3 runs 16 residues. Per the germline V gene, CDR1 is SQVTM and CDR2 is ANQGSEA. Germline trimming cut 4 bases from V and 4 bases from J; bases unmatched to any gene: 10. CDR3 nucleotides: TGCAGCGTTGTGGGGACAGGGGGCTCAGCGTCCACTGAAGCTTTCTTT. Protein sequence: CSVVGTGGSASTEAFF. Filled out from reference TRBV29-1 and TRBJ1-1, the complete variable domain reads SAVISQKPSRDICQRGTSLTIQCQVDSQVTMMFWYRQQPGQSLTLIATANQGSEATYESGFVIDKFPISRPNLTFSTLTVSNMSPEDSSIYLCSVVGTGGSASTEAFFGQGTRLTVV.

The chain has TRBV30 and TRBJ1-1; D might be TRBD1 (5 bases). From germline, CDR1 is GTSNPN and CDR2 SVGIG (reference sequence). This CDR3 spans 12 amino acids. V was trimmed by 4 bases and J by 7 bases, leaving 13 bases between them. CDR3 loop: CAWKGFRGEAFF. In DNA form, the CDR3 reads TGTGCCTGGAAGGGGTTTAGGGGTGAAGCTTTCTTT.

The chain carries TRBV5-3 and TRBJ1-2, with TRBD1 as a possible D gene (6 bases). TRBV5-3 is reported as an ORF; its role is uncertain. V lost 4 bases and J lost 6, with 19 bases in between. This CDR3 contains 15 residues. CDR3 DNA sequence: TGTGCCAGAAGCCTTAACAGGGTCCCGAGCCATGGCTACACCTTC. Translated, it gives CARSLNRVPSHGYTF.

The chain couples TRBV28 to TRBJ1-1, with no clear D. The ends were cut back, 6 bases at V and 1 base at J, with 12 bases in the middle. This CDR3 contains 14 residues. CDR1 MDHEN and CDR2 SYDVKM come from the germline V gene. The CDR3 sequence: CASRPRAANTEAFF. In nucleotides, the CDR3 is TGTGCCAGCAGGCCGCGGGCGGCGAACACTGAAGCTTTCTTT.